The 20 T cell receptor beta chains reported below all come from one sample, sequenced in a study of blood T cells in healthy people across ages. PCR was performed a second time for roughly 6 to 12 cycles using a sample-barcoded 5' primer and a J-beta primer mix. TCRdb itself ran the 5' RACE reads through MiXCR, one entry per CDR3 protein. The data hold 1.8 million or so distinct CDR3 sequences, with roughly two fifths observed a single time. What was sequenced was blood. Every receptor here comes from a human donor in good health.

This clonotype came up many times. The gene calls are TRBV7-2 and TRBJ2-7; 10 bases map to TRBD2. CDR1 and CDR2 from the germline V gene are SGHTA and FQGNSA. V dropped 2 bases and J dropped 5; count of bases not matched to a gene: 9. This CDR3 is 16 amino acids long. CDR3 DNA: TGTGCCAGCAGCTTAACCGGGACTAGCGTCGTTCACGAGCAGTACTTC. Translating it yields CASSLTGTSVVHEQYF. Variable domain in full (rest from reference TRBV7-2 and TRBJ2-7): GAGVSQSPSNKVTEKGKDVELRCDPISGHTALYWYRQSLGQGLEFLIYFQGNSAPDKSGLPSDRFSAERTGGSVSTLTIQRTQQEDSAVYLCASSLTGTSVVHEQYFGPGTRLTVT.

This chain links TRBV2 with TRBJ2-7; 7 bases fit TRBD2. J gave up 2 bases and V 3 bases, and 4 bases lay outside the gene matches. There are 14 residues in the CDR3. Looked up from germline, CDR1 is SNHLY and CDR2 is FYNNEI. The CDR3 reads CASSEDRGAYEQYF. In DNA, the CDR3 is TGTGCCAGCAGTGAGGACCGGGGGGCCTACGAGCAGTACTTC.

This clonotype was observed a handful of times. This sequence joins TRBV5-5 and TRBJ2-1; the match to TRBD2 covers 9 bases. Trimming took 4 bases from V and 3 from J; bases not matched to a gene: 11. The CDR3 has 17 amino acids. In germline, CDR1 is SGHKS, CDR2 YYEKEE (reference sequence). Written as DNA, the CDR3 is TGTGCCAGCAGCATTTTTCTAGCGGGAAACATCTACAATGAGCAGTTCTTC. Encoded protein: CASSIFLAGNIYNEQFF.

The rearrangement joins TRBV12-3 or TRBV12-4 to TRBJ2-6; unclear D gene. The ends were cut back, 2 bases at V and 0 bases at J, with 5 bases in the middle. This CDR3 spans 15 amino acids. This CDR3 reads CASSLQPSGANVLTF. The CDR3 DNA reads as TGTGCCAGCAGTTTACAGCCCTCTGGGGCCAACGTCCTGACTTTC.

The chain carries TRBV6-5 and TRBJ1-1; D call uncertain. The CDR3 is 13 amino acids. Germline CDR1 MNHEY, CDR2 SVGAGI. Between the trimmed V and J ends, which lost 0 bases and 10 bases, there was a span of 12 bases. The CDR3 protein is CASSYSADLTAFF. DNA of the CDR3: TGTGCCAGCAGTTACTCGGCGGACCTGACAGCTTTCTTT.

The chain joins TRBV7-9 to TRBJ2-7, with D perhaps TRBD1 or TRBD2 (5 bases each). There are 13 residues in the CDR3. V was cut by 0 bases and J by 9 bases, with 12 bases left in between. Germline V gene lookup returns CDR1 SEHNR and CDR2 FQNEAQ (reference sequence). The CDR3 here is CASSLARVGGQYF. The CDR3 nucleotides read TGTGCCAGCAGCTTAGCCCGAGTTGGGGGGCAGTACTTC.

The V call is TRBV12-3 or TRBV12-4, the J call TRBJ1-4; 7 nucleotides agree with TRBD1. After removal of 6 bases from V and 5 bases from J, the junction contained 9 bases not matched to a gene. The length of the CDR3 is 15 residues. CDR3 residues: CASRPGTVLNEKLFF. The CDR3 DNA reads as TGTGCCAGCAGGCCCGGGACAGTGTTAAATGAAAAACTGTTTTTT.

This chain uses TRBV29-1 with TRBJ2-6; D is uncertain. Germline V CDR1 and CDR2: SQVTM, ANQGSEA. Deletions cut 6 bases from V and 2 bases from J, with 8 bases between. The CDR3 contains 13 residues. CDR3: CSVRATGANVLTF. CDR3 DNA sequence: TGCAGCGTAAGGGCTACTGGGGCCAACGTCCTGACTTTC.

This clonotype was observed a few times. Germline and junction disagree at one end, which may indicate a read error. The chain links TRBV4-3 to TRBJ2-3; 11 bases agree with TRBD2. The CDR3 has 16 residues. The germline CDR1 and CDR2 sequences are LGHNA and YSLEER. In nucleotides, the CDR3 is TGCGCCAGCATCCAAGGGATAGCGGGGGGGCCAGATACGCAGTATTTT. Translated, it gives CASIQGIAGGPDTQYF.

The chain joins TRBV6-2 or TRBV6-3 to TRBJ1-2, with unresolved D. The CDR3 covers 15 residues. The germline CDR1 and CDR2 sequences are MNHEY and SVGEGT. The V end lost 0 bases, the J end lost 3 bases, and 11 bases lay between the germline ends. The CDR3 DNA sequence: TGTGCCAGCAGTTACTCGCGGGCCCTTGACTATGGCTACACCTTC. This gives the protein CASSYSRALDYGYTF.

This clonotype has more than one count but fewer than ten. This chain connects TRBV28 to TRBJ2-4; possibly TRBD2 for D (6 bases). With the DNA end fitting TRBJ2-7 better, the J assignment may be wrong. This CDR3 is built from 13 residues. Per the germline V gene, CDR1 is MDHEN and CDR2 is SYDVKM. CDR3 nucleotides: TGTGCCAGCAGTTCTCCACGGGAGCTCGAGCAGTACTTC. Translation: CASSSPRELEQYF.

As concerns this clonotype: One end of the junction varies from germline; a read error may be responsible. This rearrangement joins TRBV4-2 to TRBJ2-1, with D possibly being TRBD2 (5 bases). Germline V gene sequence: CDR1 LGHNA, CDR2 YNFKEQ. CDR3 length: 15 amino acids. The CDR3 region is CASSQVGGSSNEQFF. The CDR3 DNA follows: TGTGCCAGCAGCCAAGTCGGCGGGTCCTCCAATGAGCAGTTCTTC.

The chain recombines TRBV19 with TRBJ1-5; 9 bases match TRBD1. V was clipped by 3 bases and J by 7 bases; unmatched bases: 10. This CDR3 comprises 16 residues. Germline CDR1 and CDR2: LNHDA and SQIVND (reference sequence). DNA of the CDR3: TGTGCCAGTAGTATGGGGGGACAGGGAACGGTCCAGCCCCAGCATTTT. Translation: CASSMGGQGTVQPQHF.

This clonotype showed up just a few times. This chain connects TRBV5-6 to TRBJ2-5, with a possible D match to TRBD1 (6 bases). The CDR3 extends over 15 amino acids. CDR1 and CDR2 from the germline V gene are SGHDT and YYEEEE. Trimming stripped 4 bases from V and 0 bases from J, with 13 bases between. CDR3 amino acids: CASSIPDRYQETQYF. The CDR3 bases are TGTGCCAGCAGCATCCCTGACAGGTACCAAGAGACCCAGTACTTC. The variable domain in full, completed from reference TRBV5-6 and TRBJ2-5, reads DAGVTQSPTHLIKTRGQQVTLRCSPKSGHDTVSWYQQALGQGPQFIFQYYEEEERQRGNFPDRFSGHQFPNYSSELNVNALLLGDSALYLCASSIPDRYQETQYFGPGTRLLVL.

The gene calls are TRBV7-8 and TRBJ1-1; weak D call: TRBD1 (6 bases). Germline V gene data show CDR1 as SGHVS and CDR2 as FQNEAQ. Trimming took off 2 bases at V and 6 bases at J, with 19 bases between the two ends. The CDR3 is made up of 16 amino acids. CDR3 loop: CASSLFNPREGAEAFF. The DNA for the CDR3 is TGTGCCAGCAGCTTATTCAATCCTCGAGAGGGGGCTGAAGCTTTCTTT.

The CDR3 loop reads CSVADKSNYGYTF. CDR3 sequence (DNA): TGCAGCGTTGCGGACAAATCTAACTATGGCTACACCTTC. This sequence joins TRBV29-1 and TRBJ1-2, with D perhaps matching TRBD1 (5 bases). V lost 4 bases to trimming and J lost 0 bases, with 9 bases between them. The CDR3 contains 13 residues. Germline V CDR1 and CDR2: SQVTM, ANQGSEA. Full variable domain (rest looked up from reference TRBV29-1 and TRBJ1-2): SAVISQKPSRDICQRGTSLTIQCQVDSQVTMMFWYRQQPGQSLTLIATANQGSEATYESGFVIDKFPISRPNLTFSTLTVSNMSPEDSSIYLCSVADKSNYGYTFGSGTRLTVV.

The chain employs TRBV28 and TRBJ1-1; unclear D gene. CDR1 MDHEN and CDR2 SYDVKM come from the germline V gene. V was shortened by 1 base and J by 7 bases, with 7 bases between the two germline ends. This CDR3 region has 12 residues. CDR3 sequence reads: CASSLYRDEAFF. CDR3 in DNA: TGTGCCAGCAGTTTATATCGGGATGAAGCTTTCTTT.

This chain links TRBV28 with TRBJ2-5; TRBD2 aligns across 16 bases. V shed 10 bases, J shed 2 bases, and the junction held 1 base outside the gene matches. CDR3 length: 14 amino acids. The germline gives CDR1 MDHEN, CDR2 SYDVKM. This chain's CDR3 is CATGLAGGQETQYF. The CDR3 DNA reads as TGTGCCACGGGACTAGCGGGGGGGCAAGAGACCCAGTACTTC.

This clonotype has only a few counts. This rearrangement joins TRBV4-1 to TRBJ2-5; 10 bases align to TRBD2. This CDR3 comprises 17 residues. The junction had 5 bases not matched to a gene; V was cut back by 1 base and J by 0 bases. Germline values: CDR1 MGHRA, CDR2 YSYEKL. The CDR3 coding sequence is TGCGCCAGCAGCCAAGTAGCGGGGGGTCCAAACCAAGAGACCCAGTACTTC. Translating gives CASSQVAGGPNQETQYF.

The rearrangement links TRBV7-9 to TRBJ1-4; 7 positions agree with TRBD1. Germline CDR1 SEHNR, CDR2 FQNEAQ (reference sequence). The CDR3 totals 15 residues. With 5 bases clipped from V and 7 bases from J, the junction kept 10 bases outside the gene matches. CDR3 DNA sequence: TGTGCCAGCAGCGACCGGGGACAGCGGAGTGAAAAACTGTTTTTT. Residues: CASSDRGQRSEKLFF.